Listed below are T cell receptor beta chains from one sample, sequenced in a study of T cells in Graves' hyperthyroidism and ophthalmopathy. TCRdb itself ran the multiplex PCR reads through MiXCR, one entry per CDR3 protein. The sample includes over 550,000 distinct CDR3 sequences, 16% of them seen just once. Sequencing was done on a sample of blood. All receptors derive from a young woman with Graves' hyperthyroidism. The conserved cysteine and the conserved F or W are not part of the CDR3 here. Clone size is stated in some rows and not others, as once, few, many or a class when expanded.

j_call,clone_size,v_call,cdr3_aa
TRBJ2-1,-,TRBV20-1,SALGGYEQF
TRBJ1-6,few,TRBV6-6,ASSYSAGRDSPLH
TRBJ1-1,many,TRBV30,AWGTGGNTEAF
TRBJ2-5,-,TRBV3-1,ASSPPRQGVLLRQETQY
TRBJ2-3,few,TRBV18,ASSNPRGAPRTDTQY
TRBJ1-2,many,TRBV18,ASSPGGLEANYGYT
TRBJ1-1,-,TRBV19,ASSMGSAGSMYAEAF
TRBJ1-5,few,TRBV12-3/TRBV12-4,ASSLARGGTNNQPQH
TRBJ2-7,-,TRBV7-9,ASDEASGTYEQY
TRBJ2-1,many,TRBV13,ASSLLAEQF
TRBJ1-2,-,TRBV15,ATETAYGYT
TRBJ1-5,-,TRBV27,ASSFLPGTGDQPQH
TRBJ2-1,-,TRBV10-3,AIMGGNEQF
TRBJ2-2,few,TRBV10-1,ASSPTTSGGTGELF
TRBJ1-2,many,TRBV30,AWSVAIRFYGYT
TRBJ2-7,few,TRBV5-1,ANRDYYYEQY
TRBJ2-1,many,TRBV28,ASSLSTVRTQF
TRBJ2-7,few,TRBV5-5,ASSYGRELAVRETYEQY
TRBJ1-5,-,TRBV6-2/TRBV6-3,ASSYDSGGASNQPQH
TRBJ1-3,-,TRBV7-9,ATDPSSGNTIY
TRBJ2-2,few,TRBV12-5,ASGQLFRNTGELF
TRBJ2-1,many,TRBV11-2,ASSQGRGMLHEQF
TRBJ2-1,many,TRBV5-1,ASSLRGTSGSYNEQF
TRBJ2-3,many,TRBV6-1,ASRETGSTDTQY
TRBJ2-2,-,TRBV14,ASSSKGQTGELF
TRBJ1-2,many,TRBV3-1,ASSLQGKNYGYT
TRBJ2-7,many,TRBV12-3/TRBV12-4,ASSSSRDTSSYEQY
TRBJ2-7,many,TRBV12-3/TRBV12-4,ASRDDSSTYEQY
TRBJ2-1,-,TRBV20-1,SASPSGSYNEQF
TRBJ1-2,-,TRBV27,ASSLLQTGTFYGYT
TRBJ1-1,many,TRBV3-1,ASSVGGSLNTEAF
TRBJ2-2,-,TRBV30,AWSVLAPTGELF
TRBJ2-6,-,TRBV12-3/TRBV12-4,ASSPMGGRAGANVLT
TRBJ1-1,few,TRBV6-1,ASMPINTEAF
TRBJ2-1,-,TRBV10-3,AISERTYEYNEQF
TRBJ2-3,many,TRBV3-1,ASSQDLGSVHTDTQY
TRBJ2-4,many,TRBV11-2,ASSDQSGLTAKNIQY
TRBJ2-5,many,TRBV11-2,ASSYRGGEDLQY